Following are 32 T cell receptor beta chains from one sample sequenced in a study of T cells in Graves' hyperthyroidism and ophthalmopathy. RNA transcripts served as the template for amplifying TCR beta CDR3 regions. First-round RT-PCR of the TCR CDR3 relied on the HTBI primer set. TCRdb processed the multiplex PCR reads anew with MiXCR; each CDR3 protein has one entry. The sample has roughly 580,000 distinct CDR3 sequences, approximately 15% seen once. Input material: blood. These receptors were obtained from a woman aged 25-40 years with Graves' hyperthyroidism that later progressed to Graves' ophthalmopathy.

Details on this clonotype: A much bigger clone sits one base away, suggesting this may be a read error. The CDR3: CASSLEGSSGRYEQSF. CDR3 sequence (DNA): TGTGCCAGCAGCTTAGAAGGGTCTAGCGGGAGGTACGAGCAGTCCTTC. V gene TRBV7-8 combines with J gene TRBJ2-7; 11 nucleotides match TRBD2. There are 16 residues in the CDR3. Germline loops: CDR1 SGHVS, CDR2 FQNEAQ.

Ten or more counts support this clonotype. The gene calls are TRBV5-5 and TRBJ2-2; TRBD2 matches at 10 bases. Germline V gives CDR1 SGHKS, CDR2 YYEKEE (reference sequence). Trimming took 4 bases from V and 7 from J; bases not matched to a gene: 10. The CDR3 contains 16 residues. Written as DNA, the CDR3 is TGTGCCAGCAGCGGAATAGGACTAGCGGTAAACGGGGAGCTGTTTTTT. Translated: CASSGIGLAVNGELFF.

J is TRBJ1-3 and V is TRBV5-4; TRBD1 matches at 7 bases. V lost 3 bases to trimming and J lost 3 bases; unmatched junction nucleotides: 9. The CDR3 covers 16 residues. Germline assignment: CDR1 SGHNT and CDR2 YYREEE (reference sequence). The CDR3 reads CASSSQQGLVGNTIYF. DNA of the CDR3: TGTGCCAGCAGCTCCCAACAGGGGTTGGTTGGAAACACCATATATTTT.

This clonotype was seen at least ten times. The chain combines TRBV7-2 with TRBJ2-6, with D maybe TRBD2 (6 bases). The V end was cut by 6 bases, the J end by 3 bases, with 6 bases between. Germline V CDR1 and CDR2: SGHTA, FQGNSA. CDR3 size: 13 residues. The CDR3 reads CASREGGANVLTF. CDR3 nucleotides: TGTGCCAGCAGGGAGGGTGGGGCCAACGTCCTGACTTTC.

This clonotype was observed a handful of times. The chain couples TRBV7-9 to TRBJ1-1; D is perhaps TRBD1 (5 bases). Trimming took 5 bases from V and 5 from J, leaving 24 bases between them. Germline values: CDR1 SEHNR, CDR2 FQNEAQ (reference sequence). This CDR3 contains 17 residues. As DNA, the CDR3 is TGTGCCAGCAGCCCGAGTGAGGGGTTGGCGAGTAAAACTGAAGCTTTCTTT. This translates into CASSPSEGLASKTEAFF.

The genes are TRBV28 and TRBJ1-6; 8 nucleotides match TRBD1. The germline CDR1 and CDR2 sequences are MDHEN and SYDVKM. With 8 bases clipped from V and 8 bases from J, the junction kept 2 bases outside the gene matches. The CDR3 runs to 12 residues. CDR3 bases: TGTGCCAGCTGCAGGGGGCATTCACCCCTCCACTTT. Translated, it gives CASCRGHSPLHF. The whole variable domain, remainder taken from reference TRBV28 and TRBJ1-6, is DVKVTQSSRYLVKRTGEKVFLECVQDMDHENMFWYRQDPGLGLRLIYFSYDVKMKEKGDIPEGYSVSREKKERFSLILESASTNQTSMYLCASCRGHSPLHFGNGTRLTVT.

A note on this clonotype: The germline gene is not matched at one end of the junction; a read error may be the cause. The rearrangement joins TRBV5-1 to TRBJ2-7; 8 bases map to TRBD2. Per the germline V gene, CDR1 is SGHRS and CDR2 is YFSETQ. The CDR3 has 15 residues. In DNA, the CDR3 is TGTGCCAGCAGCGTAGCGGGAACGGGGGCAAGCGAGCAGTACTTC. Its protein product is CASSVAGTGASEQYF.

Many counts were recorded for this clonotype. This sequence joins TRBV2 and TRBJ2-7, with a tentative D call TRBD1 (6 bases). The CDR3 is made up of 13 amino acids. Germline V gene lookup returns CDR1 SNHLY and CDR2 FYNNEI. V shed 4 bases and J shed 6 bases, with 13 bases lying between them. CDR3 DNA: TGTGCCAGCAGTGGGCCGGTAGGGGGCGAGCAGTACTTC. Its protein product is CASSGPVGGEQYF.

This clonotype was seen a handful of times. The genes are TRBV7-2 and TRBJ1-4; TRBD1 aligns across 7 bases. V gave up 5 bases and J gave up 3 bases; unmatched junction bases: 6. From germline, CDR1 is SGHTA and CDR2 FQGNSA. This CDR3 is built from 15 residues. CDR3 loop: CASSPRQGANEKLFF. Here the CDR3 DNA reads TGTGCCAGCAGCCCGAGACAGGGTGCTAATGAAAAACTGTTTTTT.

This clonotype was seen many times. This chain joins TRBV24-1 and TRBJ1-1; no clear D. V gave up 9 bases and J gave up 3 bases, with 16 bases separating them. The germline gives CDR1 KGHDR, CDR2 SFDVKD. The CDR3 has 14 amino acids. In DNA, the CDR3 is TGTGCCACCTCTCGGGAGGGTGGGGACACTGAAGCTTTCTTT. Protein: CATSREGGDTEAFF.

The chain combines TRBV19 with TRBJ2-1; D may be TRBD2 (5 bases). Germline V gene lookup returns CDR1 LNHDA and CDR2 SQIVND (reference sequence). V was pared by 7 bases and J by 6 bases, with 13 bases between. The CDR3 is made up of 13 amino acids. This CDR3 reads CASTLGLSNEQFF. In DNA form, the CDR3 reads TGTGCCAGTACCCTAGGACTGAGCAATGAGCAGTTCTTC.

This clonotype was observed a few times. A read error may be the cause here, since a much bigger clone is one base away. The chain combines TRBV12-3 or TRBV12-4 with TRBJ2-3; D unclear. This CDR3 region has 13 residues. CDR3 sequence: CAGSIGSTDTQYF. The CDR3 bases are TGTGCCGGCAGTATCGGTAGCACAGATACGCAGTATTTT.

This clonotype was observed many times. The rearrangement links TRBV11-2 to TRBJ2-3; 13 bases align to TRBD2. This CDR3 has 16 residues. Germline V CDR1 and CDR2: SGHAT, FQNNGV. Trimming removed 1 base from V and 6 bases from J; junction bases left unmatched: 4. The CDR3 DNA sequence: TGTGCCAGCAGCTTAGTAGGGACTAGCGGGAATGATACGCAGTATTTT. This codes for CASSLVGTSGNDTQYF.

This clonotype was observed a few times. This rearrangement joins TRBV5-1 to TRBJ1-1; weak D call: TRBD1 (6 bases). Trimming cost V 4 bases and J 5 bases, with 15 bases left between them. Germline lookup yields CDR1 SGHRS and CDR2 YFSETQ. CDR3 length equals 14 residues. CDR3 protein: CASSGTQGGTEAFF. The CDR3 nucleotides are TGCGCCAGCAGCGGTACACAGGGAGGGACTGAAGCTTTCTTT.

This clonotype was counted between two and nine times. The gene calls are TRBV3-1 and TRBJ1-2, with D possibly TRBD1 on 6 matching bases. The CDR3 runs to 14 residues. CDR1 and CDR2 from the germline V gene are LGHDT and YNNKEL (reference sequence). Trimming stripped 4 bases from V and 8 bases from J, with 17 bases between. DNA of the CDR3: TGTGCCAGCAGCCTAATGACAGGTGAAGTAGGCTACACCTTC. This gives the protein CASSLMTGEVGYTF. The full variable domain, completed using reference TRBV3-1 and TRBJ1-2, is DTAVSQTPKYLVTQMGNDKSIKCEQNLGHDTMYWYKQDSKKFLKIMFSYNNKELIINETVPNRFSPKSPDKAHLNLHINSLELGDSAVYFCASSLMTGEVGYTFGSGTRLTVV.

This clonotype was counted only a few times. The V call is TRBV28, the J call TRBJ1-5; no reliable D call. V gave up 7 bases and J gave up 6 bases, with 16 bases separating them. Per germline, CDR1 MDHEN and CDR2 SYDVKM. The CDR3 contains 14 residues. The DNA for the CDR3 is TGTGCCAGCACTCACCCCCCCGGGCCTCAGCCCCAGCATTTT. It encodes CASTHPPGPQPQHF.

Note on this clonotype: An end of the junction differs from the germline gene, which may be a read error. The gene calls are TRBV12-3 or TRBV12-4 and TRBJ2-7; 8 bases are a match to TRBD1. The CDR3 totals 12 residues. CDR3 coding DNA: TGTGCCAGCAGCCAACCCGGGACAGGAGGGCACTTC. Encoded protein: CASSQPGTGGHF.

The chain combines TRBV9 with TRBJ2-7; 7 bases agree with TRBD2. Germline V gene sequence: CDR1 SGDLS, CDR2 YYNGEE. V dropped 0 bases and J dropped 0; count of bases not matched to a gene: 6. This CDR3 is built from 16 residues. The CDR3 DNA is TGTGCCAGCAGCGTAGGTTCGCCTAGCGGCTCCTACGAGCAGTACTTC. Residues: CASSVGSPSGSYEQYF.

In DNA, the CDR3 is TGTGCCAGCTCCGGAATAGTACAAGAGACCCAGTACTTC. Its translation: CASSGIVQETQYF. This chain uses TRBV18 with TRBJ2-5; D unresolved. The ends were cut back, 6 bases at V and 2 bases at J, with 10 bases in the middle. The CDR3 contains 13 residues. Germline V gene lookup returns CDR1 KGHSH and CDR2 LQKENI.

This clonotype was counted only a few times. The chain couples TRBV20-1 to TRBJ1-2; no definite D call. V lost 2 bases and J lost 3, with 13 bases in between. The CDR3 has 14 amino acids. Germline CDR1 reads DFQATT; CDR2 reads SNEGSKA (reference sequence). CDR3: CSARNPGRDYGYTF. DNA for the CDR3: TGCAGTGCTAGAAACCCTGGGAGGGACTATGGCTACACCTTC.

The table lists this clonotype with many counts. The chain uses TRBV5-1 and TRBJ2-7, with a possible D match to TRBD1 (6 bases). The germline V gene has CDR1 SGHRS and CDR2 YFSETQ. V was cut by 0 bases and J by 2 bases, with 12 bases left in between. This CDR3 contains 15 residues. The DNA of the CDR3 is TGCGCCAGCAGCTTGGCCGTGGGGGCCGCCTACGAGCAGTACTTC. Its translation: CASSLAVGAAYEQYF.

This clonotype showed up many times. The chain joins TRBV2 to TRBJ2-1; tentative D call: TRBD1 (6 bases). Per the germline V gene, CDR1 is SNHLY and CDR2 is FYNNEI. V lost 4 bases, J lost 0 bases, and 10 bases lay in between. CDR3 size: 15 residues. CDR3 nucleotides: TGTGCCAGCAGTGTGGACAGAAGCTCCTACAATGAGCAGTTCTTC. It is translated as CASSVDRSSYNEQFF.

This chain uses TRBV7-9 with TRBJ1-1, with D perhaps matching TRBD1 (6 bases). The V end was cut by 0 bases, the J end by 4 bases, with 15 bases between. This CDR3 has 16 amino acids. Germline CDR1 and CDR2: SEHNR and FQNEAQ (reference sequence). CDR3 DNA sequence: TGTGCCAGCAGCTTAGCGGTTGGGGGGGCTGGCACTGAAGCTTTCTTT. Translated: CASSLAVGGAGTEAFF.

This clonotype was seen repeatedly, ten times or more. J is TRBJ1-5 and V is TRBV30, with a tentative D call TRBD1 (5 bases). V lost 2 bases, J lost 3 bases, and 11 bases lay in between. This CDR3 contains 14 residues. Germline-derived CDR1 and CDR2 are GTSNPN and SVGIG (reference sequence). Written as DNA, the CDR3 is TGTGCCTGGAGTCAGGGCGGGAACAATCAGCCCCAGCATTTT. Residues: CAWSQGGNNQPQHF.

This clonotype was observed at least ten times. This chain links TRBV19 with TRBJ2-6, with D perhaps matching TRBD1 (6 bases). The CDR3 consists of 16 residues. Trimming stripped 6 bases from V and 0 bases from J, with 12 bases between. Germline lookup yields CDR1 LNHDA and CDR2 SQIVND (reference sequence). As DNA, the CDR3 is TGTGCCAGTAGGGACAGTTCCAGCTCTGGGGCCAACGTCCTGACTTTC. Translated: CASRDSSSSGANVLTF. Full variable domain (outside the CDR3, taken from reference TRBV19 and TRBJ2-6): DGGITQSPKYLFRKEGQNVTLSCEQNLNHDAMYWYRQDPGQGLRLIYYSQIVNDFQKGDIAEGYSVSREKKESFPLTVTSAQKNPTAFYLCASRDSSSSGANVLTFGAGSRLTVL.

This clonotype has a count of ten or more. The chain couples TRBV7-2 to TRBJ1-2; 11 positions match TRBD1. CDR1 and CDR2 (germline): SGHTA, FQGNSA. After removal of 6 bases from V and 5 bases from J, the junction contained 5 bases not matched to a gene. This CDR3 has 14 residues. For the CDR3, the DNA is TGTGCCAGCAGTTTGGGACAGGGGGGATATGGCTACACCTTC. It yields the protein CASSLGQGGYGYTF.

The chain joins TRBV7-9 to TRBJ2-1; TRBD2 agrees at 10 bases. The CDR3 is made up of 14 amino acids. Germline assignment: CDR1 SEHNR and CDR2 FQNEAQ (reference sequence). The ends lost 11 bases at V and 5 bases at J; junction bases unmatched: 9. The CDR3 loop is CAGTRTSGNNEQFF. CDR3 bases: TGTGCCGGAACAAGGACTAGCGGAAACAATGAGCAGTTCTTC. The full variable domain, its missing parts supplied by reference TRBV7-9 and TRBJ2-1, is DTGVSQNPRHKITKRGQNVTFRCDPISEHNRLYWYRQTLGQGPEFLTYFQNEAQLEKSRLLSDRFSAERPKGSFSTLEIQRTEQGDSAMYLCAGTRTSGNNEQFFGPGTRLTVL.

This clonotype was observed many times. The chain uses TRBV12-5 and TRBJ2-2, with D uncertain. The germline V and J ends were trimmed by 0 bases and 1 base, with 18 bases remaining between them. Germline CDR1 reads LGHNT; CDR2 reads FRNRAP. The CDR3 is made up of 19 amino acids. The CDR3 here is CASGLVATIPPQNTGELFF. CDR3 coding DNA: TGTGCTAGTGGTTTGGTAGCAACAATCCCTCCTCAGAACACCGGGGAGCTGTTTTTT.

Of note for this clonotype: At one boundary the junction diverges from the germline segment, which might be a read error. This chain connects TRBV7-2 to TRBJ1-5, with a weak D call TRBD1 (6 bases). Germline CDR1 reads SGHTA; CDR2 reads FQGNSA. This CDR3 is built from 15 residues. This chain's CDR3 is CASSQKPGEVQPQHF. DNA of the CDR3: TGCGCCAGCAGCCAAAAACCAGGGGAGGTTCAGCCCCAGCATTTT. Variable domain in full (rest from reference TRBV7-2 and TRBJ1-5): GAGVSQSPSNKVTEKGKDVELRCDPISGHTALYWYRQSLGQGLEFLIYFQGNSAPDKSGLPSDRFSAERTGGSVSTLTIQRTQQEDSAVYLCASSQKPGEVQPQHFGDGTRLSIL.

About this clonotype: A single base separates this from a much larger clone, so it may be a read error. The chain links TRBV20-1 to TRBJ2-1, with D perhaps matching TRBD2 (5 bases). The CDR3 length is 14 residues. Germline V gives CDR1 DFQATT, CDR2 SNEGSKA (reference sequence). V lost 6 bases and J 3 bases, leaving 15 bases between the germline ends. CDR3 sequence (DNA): TGCAGTGCCCACTCGGCTAGCAGCTACAATGAGCAGTTCTTC. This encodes CSAHSASSYNEQFF.

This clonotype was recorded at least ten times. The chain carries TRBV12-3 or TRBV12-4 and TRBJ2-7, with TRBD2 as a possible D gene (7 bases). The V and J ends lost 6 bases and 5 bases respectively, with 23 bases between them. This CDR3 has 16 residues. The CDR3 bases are TGTGCCAGCAGCCTGAGGGGGGGGGAATCTAGGCACGAGCAGTACTTC. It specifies CASSLRGGESRHEQYF.

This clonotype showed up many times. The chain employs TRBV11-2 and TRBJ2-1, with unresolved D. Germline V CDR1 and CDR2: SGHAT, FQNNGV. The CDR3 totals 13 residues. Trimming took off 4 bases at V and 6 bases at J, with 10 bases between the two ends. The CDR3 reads CASSSSMGNEQFF. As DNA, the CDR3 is TGTGCCAGCAGCTCCTCAATGGGCAATGAGCAGTTCTTC. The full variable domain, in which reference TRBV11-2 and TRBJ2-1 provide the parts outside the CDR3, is EAGVAQSPRYKIIEKRQSVAFWCNPISGHATLYWYQQILGQGPKLLIQFQNNGVVDDSQLPKDRFSAERLKGVDSTLKIQPAKLEDSAVYLCASSSSMGNEQFFGPGTRLTVL.